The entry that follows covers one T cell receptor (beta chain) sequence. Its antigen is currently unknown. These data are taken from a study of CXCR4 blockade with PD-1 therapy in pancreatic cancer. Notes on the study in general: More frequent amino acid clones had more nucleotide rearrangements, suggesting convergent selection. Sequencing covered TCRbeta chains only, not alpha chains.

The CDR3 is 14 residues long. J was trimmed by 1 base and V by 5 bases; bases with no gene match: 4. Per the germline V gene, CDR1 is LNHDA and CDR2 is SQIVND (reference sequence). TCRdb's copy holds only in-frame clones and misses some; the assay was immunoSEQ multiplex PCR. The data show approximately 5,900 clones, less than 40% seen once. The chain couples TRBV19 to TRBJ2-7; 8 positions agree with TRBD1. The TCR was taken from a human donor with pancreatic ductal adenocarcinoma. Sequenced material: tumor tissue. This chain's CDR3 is CASSPQGASYEQYF. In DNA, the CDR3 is TGTGCCAGTAGTCCGCAGGGGGCGTCCTACGAGCAGTACTTC.